These 31 T cell receptor beta chains came from one sample sequenced in a study of shared clonotypes between healthy human individuals (TCRdb year 2020). Preparation of the library involved the immunoSEQ multiplex PCR assay. The table was pulled from immuneACCESS by TCRdb, which kept in-frame rearrangements only. Such tables lose some clones; where checked, under half of the loss comes from unresolved V genes, and the rest has no known cause. For this sample there are 1 million to 1.3 million clones; about four fifths appear just once. 0.55% to 0.7% of the sample is in the top ten clones. Sample: memory CD4+ T cells from PBMCs. The sample's cell subset or site label, in plain terms: CD45RA-negative fraction. Receptors were obtained from a man aged 18 to 35 in good health. Some clones in this sample may be carry-over from other donors' samples.

The chain's CDR3 is CASSLDSRGGELFF. The CDR3 DNA reads TGTGCCAGCAGCTTGGACTCGAGAGGGGGGGAGCTGTTTTTT. The V gene is TRBV9, the J gene TRBJ2-2; D is perhaps TRBD2 (5 bases). Germline loops: CDR1 SGDLS, CDR2 YYNGEE. The ends were cut back, 4 bases at V and 8 bases at J, with 15 bases in the middle. CDR3 length equals 14 residues.

V usage is TRBV6-4 and J usage is TRBJ2-2; TRBD2 matches 9 bases. The CDR3 has 15 amino acids. V shed 5 bases and J 4 bases; nucleotides not matched to a gene: 5. From germline, CDR1 is MRHNA and CDR2 SNTAGT. CDR3 loop: CASSRTSEGTGELFF. CDR3 in DNA: TGTGCCAGCAGTAGGACTAGCGAGGGCACCGGGGAGCTGTTTTTT.

The V and J genes are TRBV11-2 and TRBJ2-5; TRBD2 matches 7 bases. J lost 1 base, V lost 6 bases, and 8 bases had no gene match. CDR1 and CDR2 from the germline V gene are SGHAT and FQNNGV. The CDR3 extends over 15 amino acids. Here the CDR3 reads CASRGPGTTQETQYF. CDR3 bases: TGTGCCAGCAGAGGACCCGGGACTACCCAAGAGACCCAGTACTTC.

The chain has TRBV6-6 and TRBJ1-4, with D tentatively TRBD1 (6 bases). V was trimmed by 3 bases and J by 2 bases, leaving 10 bases between them. This CDR3 has 15 residues. Germline CDR1 is MNHNY and CDR2 is SVGAGI (reference sequence). Here the CDR3 DNA reads TGTGCCAGCAGTTATGGGGACAATACTAATGAAAAACTGTTTTTT. Amino acid sequence: CASSYGDNTNEKLFF.

This clone was recorded only once. The sample holds other DNA sequences that translate to the same CDR3. This rearrangement joins TRBV7-3 to TRBJ2-2; no definite D call. Germline V gene data show CDR1 as SGHTA and CDR2 as FQGTGA. This CDR3 spans 12 amino acids. V was pared by 5 bases and J by 7 bases, with 8 bases between. CDR3 region: CASSLNRGELFF. Written as DNA, the CDR3 is TGTGCCAGCAGCCTCAATCGCGGGGAGCTGTTTTTT. Looking up the rest from reference TRBV7-3 and TRBJ2-2 gives the full variable domain: GAGVSQTPSNKVTEKGKYVELRCDPISGHTALYWYRQSLGQGPEFLIYFQGTGAADDSGLPNDRFFAVRPEGSVSTLKIQRTERGDSAVYLCASSLNRGELFFGEGSRLTVL.

This chain joins TRBV27 and TRBJ1-2; TRBD1 matches at 9 bases. CDR3 length equals 17 residues. CDR1 is MNHEY, CDR2 SMNVEV, per germline (reference sequence). V lost 0 bases and J lost 3; bases outside the gene matches: 8. CDR3 loop: CASSLSSGQGFDYGYTF. DNA for the CDR3: TGTGCCAGCAGTTTATCGTCGGGACAGGGATTTGACTATGGCTACACCTTC.

The gene calls are TRBV2 and TRBJ1-1; D unresolved. V was cut by 6 bases and J by 6 bases, with 8 bases left in between. Germline lookup yields CDR1 SNHLY and CDR2 FYNNEI. There are 11 residues in the CDR3. CDR3 in DNA: TGTGCCAGCAGCCTGCTTTCTGAAGCTTTCTTT. Translated, it gives CASSLLSEAFF.

In regard to this clone: Other DNA sequences in the sample encode the same CDR3. The rearrangement joins TRBV29-1 to TRBJ1-2; TRBD1 agrees at 7 bases. The ends lost 3 bases at V and 4 bases at J; junction bases unmatched: 5. This CDR3 contains 13 residues. Germline CDR1 is SQVTM and CDR2 is ANQGSEA. CDR3 in amino acids: CSVEKGAGYGYTF. CDR3 DNA: TGCAGCGTTGAGAAGGGGGCGGGCTATGGCTACACCTTC. Full variable domain (rest looked up from reference TRBV29-1 and TRBJ1-2): SAVISQKPSRDICQRGTSLTIQCQVDSQVTMMFWYRQQPGQSLTLIATANQGSEATYESGFVIDKFPISRPNLTFSTLTVSNMSPEDSSIYLCSVEKGAGYGYTFGSGTRLTVV.

This chain uses TRBV19 with TRBJ1-1, with unresolved D. Trimming left V 7 bases short and J 2 bases short, with 11 bases between. CDR3 size: 13 residues. Germline loops: CDR1 LNHDA, CDR2 SQIVND (reference sequence). This chain's CDR3 is CASKRQLNTEAFF. CDR3 nucleotides: TGTGCCAGTAAGCGTCAGTTAAACACTGAAGCTTTCTTT.

The chain uses TRBV19 and TRBJ2-7; D tentatively fits TRBD1 or TRBD2 (6 bases each). The germline V gene has CDR1 LNHDA and CDR2 SQIVND (reference sequence). The CDR3 extends over 12 amino acids. V shed 11 bases and J shed 4 bases, with 15 bases lying between them. CDR3 bases: TGTGCCGATAGGAGGGGGAAGTACGAGCAGTACTTC. Protein sequence: CADRRGKYEQYF.

The DNA for the CDR3 is TGTGCCAGCAGCCCCACAGGTTGGGGGGACACTGAAGCTTTCTTT. It codes for CASSPTGWGDTEAFF. The chain has TRBV9 and TRBJ1-1; tentative D call: TRBD1 (5 bases). The CDR3 consists of 15 residues. CDR1 is SGDLS and CDR2 is YYNGEE in the germline V gene. The ends were cut back, 4 bases at V and 3 bases at J, with 16 bases in the middle.

In DNA form, the CDR3 reads TGTGCCAGCAGCGCACGGACGGACGTCACAGATACGCAGTATTTT. This sequence encodes CASSARTDVTDTQYF. This chain connects TRBV9 to TRBJ2-3; D gene uncertain. The germline V and J ends were trimmed by 3 bases and 2 bases, with 13 bases remaining between them. Germline CDR1 and CDR2: SGDLS and YYNGEE. The CDR3 covers 15 residues.

This chain uses TRBV28 with TRBJ1-1; 10 positions match TRBD1. The germline V gene encodes CDR1 MDHEN and CDR2 SYDVKM. The CDR3 runs to 12 residues. The ends lost 7 bases at V and 5 bases at J; junction bases unmatched: 1. CDR3 in DNA: TGTGCCAGCATGGACAGGGGGACTGAAGCTTTCTTT. It specifies CASMDRGTEAFF.

The table lists this clone with a count of one. The V and J genes are TRBV5-4 and TRBJ2-6, with a tentative D call TRBD1 (6 bases). V lost 3 bases, J lost 1 base, and 17 bases lay in between. The germline V gene has CDR1 SGHNT and CDR2 YYREEE (reference sequence). The CDR3 has 18 amino acids. The CDR3 here is CASSSGKDRISGANVLTF. The DNA of the CDR3 is TGTGCCAGCAGCTCGGGGAAGGACAGAATTTCTGGGGCCAACGTCCTGACTTTC.

The chain employs TRBV7-8 and TRBJ2-7; possible D gene TRBD2, 5 bases. Germline CDR1 is SGHVS and CDR2 is FQNEAQ. V lost 1 base, J lost 0 bases, and 16 bases lay in between. CDR3 length: 17 amino acids. In DNA, the CDR3 is TGTGCCAGCAGCTTAGTCATGGCGGGTTGGAGCTCCTACGAGCAGTACTTC. The encoded protein is CASSLVMAGWSSYEQYF. Filled out from reference TRBV7-8 and TRBJ2-7, the complete variable domain reads GAGVSQSPRYKVAKRGQDVALRCDPISGHVSLFWYQQALGQGPEFLTYFQNEAQLDKSGLPSDRFFAERPEGSVSTLKIQRTQQEDSAVYLCASSLVMAGWSSYEQYFGPGTRLTVT.

The chain uses TRBV5-1 and TRBJ2-3; D is perhaps TRBD2 (6 bases). V lost 0 bases and J lost 0, with 11 bases in between. This CDR3 is built from 16 residues. Germline CDR1 reads SGHRS; CDR2 reads YFSETQ. CDR3 nucleotides: TGCGCCAGCAGCTTGGAAGGAGGGACTAGCACAGATACGCAGTATTTT. This sequence encodes CASSLEGGTSTDTQYF.

J is TRBJ1-1 and V is TRBV5-1; 8 bases map to TRBD1. This CDR3 comprises 15 residues. Germline CDR1 is SGHRS and CDR2 is YFSETQ. The ends lost 0 bases at V and 3 bases at J; junction bases unmatched: 4. The CDR3 DNA reads as TGCGCCAGCAGCTTGGGCGGACAGGGATACACTGAAGCTTTCTTT. As protein: CASSLGGQGYTEAFF. The entire variable domain, with the rest obtained from reference TRBV5-1 and TRBJ1-1, is as follows: KAGVTQTPRYLIKTRGQQVTLSCSPISGHRSVSWYQQTPGQGLQFLFEYFSETQRNKGNFPGRFSGRQFSNSRSEMNVSTLELGDSALYLCASSLGGQGYTEAFFGQGTRLTVV.

The genes are TRBV18 and TRBJ1-2; 8 bases are a match to TRBD1. The CDR3 is 13 residues long. Looked up from germline, CDR1 is KGHSH and CDR2 is LQKENI. V dropped 3 bases and J dropped 8; count of bases not matched to a gene: 5. The DNA of the CDR3 is TGTGCCAGCTCACCGACAGGGGTCGAGGGCTACACCTTC. Its translation: CASSPTGVEGYTF.

The chain joins TRBV19 to TRBJ1-1; 10 positions agree with TRBD1. CDR1 and CDR2 (germline): LNHDA, SQIVND (reference sequence). CDR3 size: 12 residues. V dropped 9 bases and J dropped 5; count of bases not matched to a gene: 3. The CDR3 DNA sequence: TGTGCCAGGACAGGGGGCGGGACTGAAGCTTTCTTT. Translation gives CARTGGGTEAFF.

The chain employs TRBV5-1 and TRBJ2-2, with D possibly TRBD2 on 5 matching bases. The V gene lost 5 bases and the J gene lost 4 bases, with 18 bases spanning the gap. Per the germline V gene, CDR1 is SGHRS and CDR2 is YFSETQ. The CDR3 covers 16 residues. The CDR3 is CASRERAGGGTGELFF. For the CDR3, the DNA is TGCGCCAGCAGGGAAAGGGCCGGAGGTGGCACCGGGGAGCTGTTTTTT.

The gene calls are TRBV14 and TRBJ2-5; D is perhaps TRBD1 (6 bases). CDR1 is SGHDN, CDR2 FVKESK, per germline. The V and J ends lost 1 base and 6 bases respectively, with 12 bases between them. The CDR3 is 14 residues long. DNA for the CDR3: TGTGCCAGCAGCCAAGTCAACAGGGAGAAGACCCAGTACTTC. Translating it yields CASSQVNREKTQYF.

Regarding this clone: Distinct nucleotide sequences in the sample also encode this CDR3. This chain links TRBV5-4 with TRBJ2-5; D gene unclear. Per the germline V gene, CDR1 is SGHNT and CDR2 is YYREEE (reference sequence). CDR3 size: 12 residues. Trimming shortened V by 1 base and J by 2 bases, and 3 bases separated the two germline ends. DNA of the CDR3: TGTGCCAGCAGCTTGCCGCAAGAGACCCAGTACTTC. Translating it yields CASSLPQETQYF.

On this clone itself: This sequence is one base from a far larger clone and is likely a read error. J is TRBJ2-1 and V is TRBV7-9; 10 bases match TRBD2. The length of the CDR3 is 13 residues. The J segment lost 4 bases and the V segment lost 7 bases, leaving 1 base of the junction unmatched. The germline gives CDR1 SEHNR, CDR2 FQNEAQ (reference sequence). CDR3 in DNA: TGTGCCAGCATACTAGCGGGGTACAATGAGCAGTTCTTC. Translated, it gives CASILAGYNEQFF.

The V call is TRBV28, the J call TRBJ2-7, with 8 positions matching TRBD2. There are 14 residues in the CDR3. CDR1 and CDR2 from the germline V gene are MDHEN and SYDVKM. The trim removed 5 bases at V and 3 bases at J, leaving 6 bases unmatched. DNA for the CDR3: TGTGCCAGCAGTGGGAGCGGGAGAAGCTACGAGCAGTACTTC. It codes for CASSGSGRSYEQYF.

The chain couples TRBV29-1 to TRBJ1-1; no firm D call. This CDR3 comprises 13 residues. V gave up 6 bases and J gave up 0 bases, with 11 bases separating them. CDR1 and CDR2 from the germline V gene are SQVTM and ANQGSEA. CDR3 residues: CSVAPRLNTEAFF. The CDR3 DNA follows: TGCAGCGTGGCCCCCCGGTTGAACACTGAAGCTTTCTTT. The complete variable domain, with remaining parts taken from reference TRBV29-1 and TRBJ1-1, reads SAVISQKPSRDICQRGTSLTIQCQVDSQVTMMFWYRQQPGQSLTLIATANQGSEATYESGFVIDKFPISRPNLTFSTLTVSNMSPEDSSIYLCSVAPRLNTEAFFGQGTRLTVV.

The CDR3 is CASSLATALGGFEQFF. CDR3 in DNA: TGTGCCAGCAGCTTGGCGACAGCGCTTGGGGGATTTGAGCAGTTCTTC. The chain has TRBV5-6 and TRBJ2-1; perhaps D is TRBD1 or TRBD2 (5 bases each). Trimming removed 0 bases from V and 9 bases from J, with 19 bases in between. CDR3 length: 16 residues. Germline assignment: CDR1 SGHDT and CDR2 YYEEEE.

This clone was counted at least ten times. The chain has TRBV6-6 and TRBJ2-5; TRBD1 matches at 11 bases. The J segment lost 4 bases and the V segment lost 0 bases, leaving 4 bases of the junction unmatched. The length of the CDR3 is 16 residues. CDR1 is MNHNY, CDR2 SVGAGI, per germline (reference sequence). CDR3 region: CASSYSSGQGAETQYF. DNA of the CDR3: TGTGCCAGCAGTTACTCTAGCGGACAGGGGGCAGAGACCCAGTACTTC.

Details on this clone: Other DNA sequences from this sample encode an identical CDR3 as well. This rearrangement joins TRBV28 to TRBJ2-5; 7 nucleotides match TRBD2. CDR1 is MDHEN and CDR2 is SYDVKM in the germline V gene. Trimming removed 3 bases from V and 5 bases from J; junction bases left unmatched: 6. The CDR3 is 14 amino acids. The CDR3 protein is CASSFGGEGETQYF. The CDR3 coding sequence is TGTGCCAGCAGTTTTGGAGGGGAGGGGGAGACCCAGTACTTC.

This chain joins TRBV5-1 and TRBJ2-5; TRBD2 matches 10 bases. Germline trimming cut 2 bases from V and 2 bases from J; bases unmatched to any gene: 0. CDR1 and CDR2 (germline): SGHRS, YFSETQ. This CDR3 has 14 amino acids. CDR3 coding DNA: TGCGCCAGCAGCTTTAGCGGGAGGCAAGAGACCCAGTACTTC. It translates to CASSFSGRQETQYF.

The chain links TRBV5-1 to TRBJ2-3, with D maybe TRBD2 (6 bases). Germline lookup yields CDR1 SGHRS and CDR2 YFSETQ. The CDR3 runs 16 residues. Trimming took off 4 bases at V and 0 bases at J, with 15 bases between the two ends. Here the CDR3 reads CASSGIVGTSTDTQYF. The DNA of the CDR3 is TGCGCCAGCAGCGGAATAGTGGGGACTAGCACAGATACGCAGTATTTT.

The V call is TRBV27, the J call TRBJ2-2; no reliable D call. The CDR3 contains 14 residues. V was clipped by 6 bases and J by 6 bases, with 14 bases between them. Germline CDR1 is MNHEY and CDR2 is SMNVEV (reference sequence). As DNA, the CDR3 is TGTGCCAGCAGATCGGTTCCAGGATCCGGGGAGCTGTTTTTT. This gives the protein CASRSVPGSGELFF.